The 17 T cell receptor beta chains below come from one sample, sequenced in a study of blood T cells in healthy people across ages. Together with a sample-barcoded 5' primer, a J-beta primer mix was included in a second PCR lasting about 6 to 12 cycles. TCRdb reanalysed the 5' RACE reads using MiXCR and keeps one entry per CDR3 protein. The repertoire holds about 720,000 distinct CDR3 sequences, with about 20% as singletons. The sample consisted of blood. Receptors originate from a man between 65 and 79 years old in good health.

The DNA for the CDR3 is TGTGCCAGTAGTATAATCCACTTGAGCGGCGAGACCCAGTACTTC. Translation: CASSIIHLSGETQYF. The chain links TRBV19 to TRBJ2-5, with D possibly TRBD2 on 5 matching bases. V was clipped by 2 bases and J by 5 bases, with 15 bases between them. Germline CDR1 LNHDA, CDR2 SQIVND (reference sequence). This CDR3 contains 15 residues.

This clonotype turned up a few times. This chain joins TRBV14 and TRBJ2-3; 8 bases are shared with TRBD2. V was pared by 1 base and J by 6 bases, with 9 bases of the junction left unmatched. Germline CDR1 reads SGHDN; CDR2 reads FVKESK. CDR3 length: 16 residues. The CDR3 region has the DNA TGTGCCAGCAGCCAAGTTGCCAGCGGGAGTCGGGATACGCAGTATTTT. Amino acid sequence: CASSQVASGSRDTQYF. The complete variable domain, with remaining parts taken from reference TRBV14 and TRBJ2-3, reads EAGVTQFPSHSVIEKGQTVTLRCDPISGHDNLYWYRRVMGKEIKFLLHFVKESKQDESGMPNNRFLAERTGGTYSTLKVQPAELEDSGVYFCASSQVASGSRDTQYFGPGTRLTVL.

This chain links TRBV6-6 with TRBJ2-7, with unresolved D. This CDR3 region has 15 residues. The germline V gene encodes CDR1 MNHNY and CDR2 SVGAGI (reference sequence). V lost 2 bases and J lost 2, with 13 bases in between. Here the CDR3 DNA reads TGTGCCAGCAGTTACAATGATCGGAGTGCCTACGAGCAGTACTTC. It codes for CASSYNDRSAYEQYF.

This clonotype appeared many times. The chain has TRBV5-1 and TRBJ2-3; tentatively, D is TRBD1 (5 bases). Trimming stripped 2 bases from V and 4 bases from J, with 8 bases between. Germline loops: CDR1 SGHRS, CDR2 YFSETQ. The CDR3 totals 13 residues. The CDR3 sequence: CASSFGAADTQYF. Written as DNA, the CDR3 is TGCGCCAGCAGCTTTGGGGCGGCAGATACGCAGTATTTT.

A few counts support this clonotype. The V and J genes are TRBV7-9 and TRBJ1-4, with 9 bases identical to TRBD1. The CDR3 covers 16 residues. V gave up 3 bases and J gave up 3 bases; unmatched junction bases: 5. Germline V gene data show CDR1 as SEHNR and CDR2 as FQNEAQ (reference sequence). The CDR3 is CASSLGTGTPNEKLFF. CDR3 nucleotides: TGTGCCAGCAGCTTGGGGACAGGGACACCTAATGAAAAACTGTTTTTT.

This clonotype has just a few counts. The chain is built from TRBV24-1 and TRBJ2-3, with TRBD1 matching over 8 bases. This CDR3 contains 13 residues. The J segment lost 2 bases and the V segment lost 12 bases, leaving 6 bases of the junction unmatched. Germline lookup yields CDR1 KGHDR and CDR2 SFDVKD. CDR3 sequence: CAAGQGSTDTQYF. The CDR3 bases are TGTGCCGCAGGACAGGGCTCCACAGATACGCAGTATTTT.

This clonotype was seen only a few times. The rearrangement uses TRBV4-2 and TRBJ1-2; no reliable D call. The V and J ends lost 0 bases and 4 bases respectively, with 18 bases between them. The CDR3 contains 17 residues. Germline V CDR1 and CDR2: LGHNA, YNFKEQ. CDR3 bases: TGTGCCAGCAGCCAAGATAGTTTGGCAGGCCAACCCTATGGCTACACCTTC. It translates to CASSQDSLAGQPYGYTF.

The CDR3 protein is CASSFAGYGTQYF. Here the CDR3 DNA reads TGTGCCAGCAGTTTCGCGGGGTATGGTACGCAGTATTTT. V usage is TRBV28 and J usage is TRBJ2-3; D is perhaps TRBD2 (6 bases). V lost 3 bases and J 8 bases, leaving 12 bases between the germline ends. Germline values: CDR1 MDHEN, CDR2 SYDVKM. This CDR3 is built from 13 residues.

A few counts support this clonotype. V gene TRBV18 combines with J gene TRBJ2-5; D not resolved. Germline assignment: CDR1 KGHSH and CDR2 LQKENI. The CDR3 runs to 12 residues. V lost 8 bases and J 4 bases, leaving 11 bases between the germline ends. This chain's CDR3 is CASAEPPETQYF. The CDR3 DNA follows: TGTGCCAGCGCCGAGCCTCCAGAGACCCAGTACTTC.

The rearrangement joins TRBV3-1 to TRBJ2-5, with no clear D. The DNA end favors TRBJ2-7, so the J call may be wrong. CDR1 and CDR2 from the germline V gene are LGHDT and YNNKEL (reference sequence). The CDR3 loop spans 14 amino acids. The DNA for the CDR3 is TGTGCCAGCAGCCAAGTATTCGAAGCCTACGAGCAGTACTTC. Translation gives CASSQVFEAYEQYF.

The rearrangement joins TRBV15 to TRBJ2-5, with a tentative D call TRBD2 (5 bases). V lost 1 base, J lost 0 bases, and 6 bases lay in between. The germline V gene encodes CDR1 LNHNV and CDR2 YYDKDF (reference sequence). This CDR3 region has 14 residues. CDR3 nucleotides: TGTGCCACCAGCAGAGGGGAGTACCAAGAGACCCAGTACTTC. This codes for CATSRGEYQETQYF.

The rearrangement uses TRBV6-5 and TRBJ1-4; D unclear. The ends were cut back, 2 bases at V and 5 bases at J, with 6 bases in the middle. The CDR3 is 13 residues long. Germline V gene lookup returns CDR1 MNHEY and CDR2 SVGAGI. CDR3 sequence: CASSYRGNEKLFF. The CDR3 DNA is TGTGCCAGCAGTTACCGCGGAAATGAAAAACTGTTTTTT.

A word on this clonotype: As the CDR3 is not closed by the conserved phenylalanine or tryptophan, this likely results from a read error. The chain couples TRBV15 to TRBJ1-1; D is unclear. The CDR3 has 15 amino acids. V lost 0 bases, J lost 1 base, and 9 bases lay in between. The germline CDR1 and CDR2 sequences are LNHNV and YYDKDF (reference sequence). In DNA, the CDR3 is TGTGCCACCAGCAGAGACGGACTTCCGAACACTGAAGCTTTCTGT. It yields the protein CATSRDGLPNTEAFC.

This clonotype was detected a few times. The V gene is TRBV28, the J gene TRBJ2-7; the match to TRBD1 covers 7 bases. J was trimmed by 3 bases and V by 8 bases; bases with no gene match: 10. CDR1 is MDHEN, CDR2 SYDVKM, per germline. This CDR3 region has 14 residues. This CDR3 reads CASGLGTVYYEQYF. The CDR3 nucleotides are TGTGCCAGCGGCTTGGGGACAGTATACTACGAGCAGTACTTC. Together with reference TRBV28 and TRBJ2-7, the CDR3 gives the full variable domain: DVKVTQSSRYLVKRTGEKVFLECVQDMDHENMFWYRQDPGLGLRLIYFSYDVKMKEKGDIPEGYSVSREKKERFSLILESASTNQTSMYLCASGLGTVYYEQYFGPGTRLTVT.

The chain carries TRBV12-3 or TRBV12-4 and TRBJ1-1; D may be TRBD1 (5 bases). Trimming shortened V by 6 bases and J by 10 bases, and 18 bases separated the two germline ends. This CDR3 contains 13 residues. CDR3 sequence: CASSAGTLEGAFF. For the CDR3, the DNA is TGTGCCAGCAGCGCGGGGACGTTGGAGGGAGCTTTCTTT.

This chain joins TRBV29-1 and TRBJ2-1; D is perhaps TRBD2 (5 bases). Between the trimmed V and J ends, which lost 2 bases and 4 bases, there was a span of 9 bases. The CDR3 has 13 residues. Germline assignment: CDR1 SQVTM and CDR2 ANQGSEA. CDR3 sequence reads: CSVESAGYNEQFF. The CDR3 DNA reads TGCAGCGTTGAAAGTGCGGGTTACAATGAGCAGTTCTTC.

The V and J genes are TRBV6-2 or TRBV6-3 and TRBJ1-1; the D gene is possibly TRBD1 (5 bases). The germline V gene has CDR1 MNHEY and CDR2 SVGEGT. The CDR3 is 15 amino acids. V gave up 6 bases and J gave up 1 base, with 15 bases separating them. The DNA of the CDR3 is TGTGCCAGCAGGTGGGGACGCCAGGGGAACACTGAAGCTTTCTTT. It translates to CASRWGRQGNTEAFF.